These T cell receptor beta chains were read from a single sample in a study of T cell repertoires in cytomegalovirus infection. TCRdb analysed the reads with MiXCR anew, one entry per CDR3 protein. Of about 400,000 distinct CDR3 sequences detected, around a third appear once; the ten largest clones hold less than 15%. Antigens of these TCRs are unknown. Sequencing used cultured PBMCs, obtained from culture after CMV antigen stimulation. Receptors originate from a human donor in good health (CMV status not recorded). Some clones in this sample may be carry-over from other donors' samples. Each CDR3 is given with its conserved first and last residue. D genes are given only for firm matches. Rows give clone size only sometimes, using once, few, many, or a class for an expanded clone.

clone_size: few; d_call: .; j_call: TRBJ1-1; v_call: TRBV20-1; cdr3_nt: TGCAGTGCTAGTCCAGGGATCATGAACACTGAAGCTTTCTTT; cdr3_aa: CSASPGIMNTEAFF
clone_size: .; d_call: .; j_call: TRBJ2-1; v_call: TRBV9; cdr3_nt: TGTGCCAGCAGCGTGACACTGTACAATGAGCAGTTCTTC; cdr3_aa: CASSVTLYNEQFF
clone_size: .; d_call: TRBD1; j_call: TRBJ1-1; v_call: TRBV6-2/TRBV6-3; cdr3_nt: TGTGCCAGCAGCGCGTCCGGGACAGGCAGTACTGAAGCTTTCTTT; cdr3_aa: CASSASGTGSTEAFF
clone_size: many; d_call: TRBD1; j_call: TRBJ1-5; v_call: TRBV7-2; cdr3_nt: TGTGCCAGCAGCCAACGCCTGGGACAGTTGAATCAGCCCCAGCATTTT; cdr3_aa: CASSQRLGQLNQPQHF
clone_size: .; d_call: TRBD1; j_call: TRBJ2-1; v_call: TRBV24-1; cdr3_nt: TGTGCCACCAGTGATTTAGCAGAACAGGGGACCGGTGAGCAGTTCTTC; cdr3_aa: CATSDLAEQGTGEQFF
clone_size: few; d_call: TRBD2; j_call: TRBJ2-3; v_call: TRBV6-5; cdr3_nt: TGTGCCAGCAGTACCGGGACTAGCGGGAGGGCATCAGATACGCAGTATTTT; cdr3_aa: CASSTGTSGRASDTQYF
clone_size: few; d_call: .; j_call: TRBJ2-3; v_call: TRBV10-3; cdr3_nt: TGTGCCATCAGTGAGCCCCCCCTGCGGCGCACAGATACGCAGTATTTT; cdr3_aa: CAISEPPLRRTDTQYF
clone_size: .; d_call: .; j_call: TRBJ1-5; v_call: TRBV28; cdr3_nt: TGTGCCAGCAGTTTAATCCGATCAGGGGCGTACAATCAGCCCCAGCATTTT; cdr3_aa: CASSLIRSGAYNQPQHF
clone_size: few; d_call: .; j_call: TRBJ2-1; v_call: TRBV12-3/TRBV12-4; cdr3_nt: TGTGCCAGCAGTTTACGGACAGAGTACAATGAGCAGTTCTTC; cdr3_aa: CASSLRTEYNEQFF
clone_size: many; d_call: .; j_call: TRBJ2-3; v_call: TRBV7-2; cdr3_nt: TGTGCCAGCAGCTTAGCGCCCGGAGGCACAGATACGCAGTATTTT; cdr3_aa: CASSLAPGGTDTQYF
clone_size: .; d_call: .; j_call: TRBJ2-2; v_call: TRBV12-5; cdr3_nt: TGTGCTAGTGGTTTGGCGTTGAACACCGGGGAGCTGTTTTTT; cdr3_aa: CASGLALNTGELFF
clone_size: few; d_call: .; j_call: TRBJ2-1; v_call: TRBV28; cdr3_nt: TGTGCCAGCAGCCGGACTAATAACTACAATGAGCAGTTCTTC; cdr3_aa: CASSRTNNYNEQFF
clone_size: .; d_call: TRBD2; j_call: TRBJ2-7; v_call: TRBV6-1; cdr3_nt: TGTGCCAGCAGTTGGGCCGGGACTAGCGGGAGGTACGAGCAGTACTTC; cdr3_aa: CASSWAGTSGRYEQYF
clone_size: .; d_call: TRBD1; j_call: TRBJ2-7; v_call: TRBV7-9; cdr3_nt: TGTGCCAGCAGCCCGGGACAGGTCTTCACCTACGAGCAGTACTTC; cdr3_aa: CASSPGQVFTYEQYF
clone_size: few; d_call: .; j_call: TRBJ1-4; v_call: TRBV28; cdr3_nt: TGTGCCAGCAGTACACAGGGAAAGCTAGATGAAAAACTGTTTTTT; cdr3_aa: CASSTQGKLDEKLFF
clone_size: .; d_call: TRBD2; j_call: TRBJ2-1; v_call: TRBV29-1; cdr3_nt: TGCAGCGTTCCCGGACAGGGGACTAGCGGGAAGAGCTCCTACAATGAGCAGTTCTTC; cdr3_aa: CSVPGQGTSGKSSYNEQFF
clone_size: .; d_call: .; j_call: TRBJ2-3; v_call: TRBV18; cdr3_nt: TGTGCCAGCTCGCCAGGTCCGGGACTCGAAAGCCGACCCGGTACGCAGTATTTT; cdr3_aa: CASSPGPGLESRPGTQYF
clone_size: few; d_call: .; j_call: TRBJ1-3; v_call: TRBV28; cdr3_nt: TGTGCCAGCAGTCCGGGACGGCATGGTGGCACCATATATTTT; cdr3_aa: CASSPGRHGGTIYF
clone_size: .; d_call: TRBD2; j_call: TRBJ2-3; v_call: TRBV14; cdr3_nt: TGTGCCAGCAGCCCTACTAGCGGGACTCATACGCAGTATTTT; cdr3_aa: CASSPTSGTHTQYF
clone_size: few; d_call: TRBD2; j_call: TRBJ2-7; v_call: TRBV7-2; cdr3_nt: TGTGCCAGCAGCCGAAACCGCCCGGTAGCGGGAGGAATTTTGGGCTACGAGCAGTACTTC; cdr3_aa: CASSRNRPVAGGILGYEQYF
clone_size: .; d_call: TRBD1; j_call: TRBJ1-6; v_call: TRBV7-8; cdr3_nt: TGTGCCAGCAGCTTATTCGGACAGGGGAGATCACCCCTCCACTTT; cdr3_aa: CASSLFGQGRSPLHF
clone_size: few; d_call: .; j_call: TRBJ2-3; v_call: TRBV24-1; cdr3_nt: TGTGCCACCAGTGATTCGCGGCAGGGATCAGATACGCAGTATTTT; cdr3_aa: CATSDSRQGSDTQYF
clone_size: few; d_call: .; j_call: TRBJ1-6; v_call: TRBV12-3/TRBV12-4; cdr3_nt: TGTGCCAGCAGTTTTTTGGATTTAAATTCACCCCTCCACTTT; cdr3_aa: CASSFLDLNSPLHF
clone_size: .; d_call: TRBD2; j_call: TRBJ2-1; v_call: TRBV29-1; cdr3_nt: TGCAGCCTGGCCTCGGGACTAGCGGGAGGGGAGCAGTTCTTC; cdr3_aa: CSLASGLAGGEQFF